This is a list of T cell receptor beta chains from one sample in a study of blood T cell repertoires in COVID-19. Produced via immunoSEQ multiplex PCR; TCRdb's table is partial and in-frame only. This sample has 150,000 to 200,000 clones, with about nine tenths found just once. Input material: peripheral blood. The receptors come from a man aged 55 to 70 with acute or convalescent COVID-19. Both conserved end residues are part of each CDR3. The order of the fields is J gene, V gene, clone size, CDR3 protein. A clone size is listed for some rows: how often the clone was seen (once, few, many), or a class if it is expanded.

J gene: TRBJ1-2; V gene: TRBV19; clone size: -; CDR3 protein: CASSTAGANYGYTF
J gene: TRBJ2-3; V gene: TRBV18; clone size: once; CDR3 protein: CASSDGLAGASDTQYF
J gene: TRBJ2-1; V gene: TRBV27; clone size: -; CDR3 protein: CASSLKWDSSYNEQFF
J gene: TRBJ1-5; V gene: TRBV11-2; clone size: -; CDR3 protein: CASSLGGGYQPQHF
J gene: TRBJ2-7; V gene: TRBV19; clone size: -; CDR3 protein: CASSRAGGEQYF
J gene: TRBJ1-2; V gene: TRBV7-8; clone size: -; CDR3 protein: CASSSGTYGYTF
J gene: TRBJ1-1; V gene: TRBV10-3; clone size: few; CDR3 protein: CAISESAGTEAFF
J gene: TRBJ1-2; V gene: TRBV5-1; clone size: -; CDR3 protein: CASSRTGELNGYTF
J gene: TRBJ1-5; V gene: TRBV27; clone size: -; CDR3 protein: CASSLQGASGNQPQHF
J gene: TRBJ2-5; V gene: TRBV5-1; clone size: -; CDR3 protein: CASSFWGAQETQYF
J gene: TRBJ2-2; V gene: TRBV7-2; clone size: -; CDR3 protein: CASSSQAYTGELFF
J gene: TRBJ2-7; V gene: TRBV5-1; clone size: -; CDR3 protein: CASSRSGASLSYEQYF
J gene: TRBJ1-4; V gene: TRBV7-9; clone size: -; CDR3 protein: CASSLDRGLEKLFF
J gene: TRBJ2-7; V gene: TRBV27; clone size: -; CDR3 protein: CASSLSGAPTYEQYF
J gene: TRBJ1-1; V gene: TRBV7-2; clone size: -; CDR3 protein: CASSLTGSSTEAFF
J gene: TRBJ1-2; V gene: TRBV4-2; clone size: -; CDR3 protein: CASRPTGQDNRGYTF
J gene: TRBJ1-1; V gene: TRBV28; clone size: -; CDR3 protein: CASSPPGQMNTEAFF
J gene: TRBJ2-2; V gene: TRBV19; clone size: -; CDR3 protein: CASTAGTGDAGELFF
J gene: TRBJ2-3; V gene: TRBV4-1; clone size: -; CDR3 protein: CASSRQRGGDTDTQYF
J gene: TRBJ2-5; V gene: TRBV7-9; clone size: -; CDR3 protein: CASILAGTGEETQYF
J gene: TRBJ1-1; V gene: TRBV30; clone size: -; CDR3 protein: CAWRTSLTGLNTEAFF
J gene: TRBJ2-4; V gene: TRBV7-8; clone size: once; CDR3 protein: CASSLGNRDNIQYF
J gene: TRBJ1-4; V gene: TRBV10-3; clone size: -; CDR3 protein: CAISSTGRRDEKLFF
J gene: TRBJ2-2; V gene: TRBV6-5; clone size: -; CDR3 protein: CASSPFGGSGELFF
J gene: TRBJ1-4; V gene: TRBV2; clone size: -; CDR3 protein: CASTRAGVEKLFF
J gene: TRBJ2-7; V gene: TRBV9; clone size: -; CDR3 protein: CASSVGLANSYEQYF
J gene: TRBJ1-4; V gene: TRBV19; clone size: -; CDR3 protein: CASTGTVNEKLFF
J gene: TRBJ1-4; V gene: TRBV9; clone size: -; CDR3 protein: CASSLDRAANEKLFF
J gene: TRBJ1-1; V gene: TRBV30; clone size: -; CDR3 protein: CAWRNFARRTSEAFF
J gene: TRBJ1-5; V gene: TRBV30; clone size: -; CDR3 protein: CAWSRPGDQPQHF
J gene: TRBJ1-3; V gene: TRBV6-6; clone size: -; CDR3 protein: CASSPRTGGVGSSGNTIYF
J gene: TRBJ2-2; V gene: TRBV10-2; clone size: -; CDR3 protein: CASSESKPGANTGELFF
J gene: TRBJ1-1; V gene: TRBV18; clone size: -; CDR3 protein: CASSPEIGQGGTEAFF
J gene: TRBJ2-2; V gene: TRBV21-1; clone size: -; CDR3 protein: CASSKGQGCTGELFF
J gene: TRBJ1-1; V gene: TRBV5-1; clone size: -; CDR3 protein: CASSLSGSGNTEAFF
J gene: TRBJ1-2; V gene: TRBV7-9; clone size: -; CDR3 protein: CASSGTGVGYTF
J gene: TRBJ1-3; V gene: TRBV10-3; clone size: -; CDR3 protein: CAISDSSGNTIYF
J gene: TRBJ2-5; V gene: TRBV14; clone size: -; CDR3 protein: CASSYYSGSYWETQYF
J gene: TRBJ2-2; V gene: TRBV24-1; clone size: -; CDR3 protein: CATSDSSTGELFF
J gene: TRBJ1-1; V gene: TRBV19; clone size: -; CDR3 protein: CASSTRRTGTNTEAFF
J gene: TRBJ2-1; V gene: TRBV14; clone size: -; CDR3 protein: CASSQDRGEQFF
J gene: TRBJ1-1; V gene: TRBV5-4; clone size: -; CDR3 protein: CASSLADVRQRGAFF
J gene: TRBJ1-2; V gene: TRBV7-3; clone size: -; CDR3 protein: CASSDRDRGRYGYTF
J gene: TRBJ2-6; V gene: TRBV27; clone size: once; CDR3 protein: CASSLAGRRGESGANVLTF
J gene: TRBJ1-4; V gene: TRBV15; clone size: -; CDR3 protein: CATSRGTFTTNEKLFF
J gene: TRBJ1-6; V gene: TRBV12-3/TRBV12-4; clone size: -; CDR3 protein: CASRQGYASPLHF
J gene: TRBJ2-5; V gene: TRBV5-6; clone size: -; CDR3 protein: CASSFGDRETQYF
J gene: TRBJ1-2; V gene: TRBV2; clone size: -; CDR3 protein: CASSEGQGVYYGYTF
J gene: TRBJ1-1; V gene: TRBV7-3; clone size: -; CDR3 protein: CASSSAVSQITEAFF